The 9 T cell receptor beta chains presented below share a single source sample, sequenced in a study of blood T cell repertoires in COVID-19. The method was immunoSEQ multiplex PCR; TCRdb's version includes in-frame clones alone and lacks a portion of them. The table has approximately 160,000 clones, 70% to 90% seen once. The sample comprised peripheral blood. Receptors originate from a man aged 50 to 59 with active or convalescent COVID-19.

This clone was found a few times. The chain combines TRBV28 with TRBJ1-6; D is possibly TRBD1 (6 bases). This CDR3 region has 15 residues. The V end lost 2 bases, the J end lost 18 bases, and 23 bases lay between the germline ends. Per germline, CDR1 MDHEN and CDR2 SYDVKM. This CDR3 reads CASSLGRHRERGGHF. In nucleotides, the CDR3 is TGTGCCAGCAGTTTAGGGCGGCACAGGGAAAGGGGTGGCCACTTT.

The V call is TRBV6-1, the J call TRBJ2-3; a possible D gene is TRBD2 (5 bases). The CDR3 is 14 residues long. Trimming stripped 2 bases from V and 6 bases from J, with 12 bases between. Germline V gene data show CDR1 as MNHNS and CDR2 as SASEGT. The CDR3: CASSERASGDTQYF. The DNA for the CDR3 is TGTGCCAGCAGTGAAAGGGCCTCGGGGGATACGCAGTATTTT.

This clone was observed once. The genes are TRBV30 and TRBJ2-1, with 15 bases matching TRBD2. Germline-derived CDR1 and CDR2 are GTSNPN and SVGIG (reference sequence). This CDR3 has 16 residues. Trimming took 0 bases from V and 6 from J; bases not matched to a gene: 3. The CDR3 is CAWSVPGLAGGNEQFF. The CDR3 region has the DNA TGTGCCTGGAGTGTACCGGGACTAGCGGGAGGCAATGAGCAGTTCTTC.

The sample holds a few counts of this clone. J is TRBJ2-7 and V is TRBV18, with TRBD1 as a possible D gene (5 bases). Germline CDR1 is KGHSH and CDR2 is LQKENI. This CDR3 is built from 13 residues. Trimming removed 2 bases at V and 6 bases at J, with 11 bases between. The CDR3, as DNA: TGTGCCAGCTCACCAGACAGAGCGCCCGAGCAGTACTTC. It is translated as CASSPDRAPEQYF.

The V call is TRBV11-3, the J call TRBJ2-5, with TRBD2 identical over 8 bases. The CDR3 has 17 amino acids. Trimming removed 0 bases from V and 1 base from J; junction bases left unmatched: 7. Germline V gene lookup returns CDR1 SGHNT and CDR2 YENEEA. CDR3 nucleotide sequence: TGTGCCAGCAGCTTAGAGGGGAACGGGAGGGGCCAAGAGACCCAGTACTTC. Translating it yields CASSLEGNGRGQETQYF.

The chain is built from TRBV6-2 or TRBV6-3 and TRBJ1-5; tentative D call: TRBD1 (5 bases). V lost 1 base to trimming and J lost 2 bases, with 9 bases between them. The length of the CDR3 is 15 residues. Per the germline V gene, CDR1 is MNHEY and CDR2 is SVGEGT. The CDR3 is CASSYLPGGNQPQHF. The CDR3 bases are TGTGCCAGCAGTTACTTGCCGGGGGGCAATCAGCCCCAGCATTTT.

This chain uses TRBV5-1 with TRBJ2-7; tentatively, D is TRBD2 (5 bases). Germline CDR1 and CDR2: SGHRS and YFSETQ. Deletions cut 4 bases from V and 2 bases from J, with 13 bases between. This CDR3 has 14 residues. The CDR3 coding sequence is TGCGCCAGCAGCCAGGAGGCAGAGACCTACGAGCAGTACTTC. Its translation is CASSQEAETYEQYF. Using reference TRBV5-1 and TRBJ2-7 for the parts outside the CDR3, the full variable domain is KAGVTQTPRYLIKTRGQQVTLSCSPISGHRSVSWYQQTPGQGLQFLFEYFSETQRNKGNFPGRFSGRQFSNSRSEMNVSTLELGDSALYLCASSQEAETYEQYFGPGTRLTVT.

The chain carries TRBV5-1 and TRBJ2-1; 14 bases are a match to TRBD2. V shed 9 bases and J 15 bases; nucleotides not matched to a gene: 8. This CDR3 comprises 12 residues. Germline V gives CDR1 SGHRS, CDR2 YFSETQ. CDR3 region: CATRLAGGGRFF. DNA for the CDR3: TGCGCCACCCGACTAGCGGGGGGGGGCCGGTTCTTC.

The CDR3 spells CASIPGQSYYGYTF. The CDR3 bases are TGTGCCAGCATCCCGGGACAGAGTTACTATGGCTACACCTTC. V and J are TRBV6-2 or TRBV6-3 and TRBJ1-2; 7 nucleotides match TRBD1. J was trimmed by 3 bases and V by 7 bases; bases with no gene match: 8. The CDR3 is 14 residues long. Germline-derived CDR1 and CDR2 are MNHEY and SVGEGT.